This TCR beta chain was recorded in a study of beta chain features in type 1 diabetes. Broader study findings: Patients with type 1 diabetes showed fewer VDJ junction insertions and more deletions.

The investigators reverse transcribed all of the isolated RNA, so they sequenced expressed TCRB transcripts. A few million reads, on average, came from each naive, central memory and regulatory T cell sample. Clones were sequenced by immunoSEQ multiplex PCR, and TCRdb holds only the in-frame ones, with some missing. The data contain 150,000 or so clones, just over 9% of them singletons. The ends were cut back, 1 base at V and 2 bases at J, with 15 bases in the middle. Germline V CDR1 and CDR2: LGHNA, YNFKEQ. CDR3 size: 16 residues. Turning to this clone: The antigen remains unidentified.

The rearrangement uses TRBV4-2 and TRBJ2-7, with a weak D call TRBD2 (5 bases). The TCR originated in a woman aged 18 to 35 in good health. The sequenced material came from central memory CD4+ T cells from blood. In DNA, the CDR3 is TGTGCCAGCAGCCAAGTGTCGGGGTTGAGGACCTACGAGCAGTACTTC. This translates into CASSQVSGLRTYEQYF.